Following are 7 T cell receptor beta chains from one sample sequenced in a study of OX40 agonist ivuxolimab in advanced cancers. Sequenced by immunoSEQ multiplex PCR; TCRdb stores in-frame clones only, minus some. This table holds 8,500 to 11,000 clones, around 80% found once. Sequenced here: CD4+ or CD8+ T cells sorted from blood, sampled in a trial of the OX40 agonist ivuxolimab. The receptors were gathered from an adult with an advanced solid tumor such as melanoma, head and neck, liver or kidney cancer.

V usage is TRBV28 and J usage is TRBJ1-1, with D possibly TRBD1 on 5 matching bases. This CDR3 has 15 residues. Between the trimmed V and J ends, which lost 3 bases and 4 bases, there was a span of 15 bases. CDR1 is MDHEN and CDR2 is SYDVKM in the germline V gene. The CDR3 loop is CASSFWAGDSTEAFF. CDR3 DNA: TGTGCCAGCAGTTTTTGGGCGGGGGATAGCACTGAAGCTTTCTTT.

This chain uses TRBV25-1 with TRBJ1-2, with TRBD1 as a possible D gene (6 bases). Germline loops: CDR1 MGHDK, CDR2 SYGVNS. The CDR3 is 14 residues long. V was pared by 8 bases and J by 6 bases, with 19 bases between. CDR3 amino acids: CASGAGTHRDGYTF. The DNA for the CDR3 is TGTGCCAGCGGGGCGGGGACCCACAGGGATGGCTACACCTTC.

The rearrangement links TRBV19 to TRBJ1-5, with D perhaps matching TRBD1 (6 bases). Germline CDR1 reads LNHDA; CDR2 reads SQIVND (reference sequence). This CDR3 has 13 amino acids. Trimming took 3 bases from V and 7 from J, leaving 10 bases between them. The CDR3 loop is CASSMNRAQPQHF. For the CDR3, the DNA is TGTGCCAGTAGTATGAACAGGGCCCAGCCCCAGCATTTT.

The rearrangement uses TRBV29-1 and TRBJ1-3; D is uncertain. In germline, CDR1 is SQVTM, CDR2 ANQGSEA. The CDR3 is 15 amino acids. The ends were cut back, 3 bases at V and 0 bases at J, with 12 bases in the middle. The CDR3 DNA is TGCAGCGTTGAGGCCCGGGTTGACTCTGGAAACACCATATATTTT. This sequence encodes CSVEARVDSGNTIYF.

The chain employs TRBV2 and TRBJ1-1, with D possibly matching TRBD1 (5 bases). CDR1 SNHLY and CDR2 FYNNEI come from the germline V gene. V was cut by 2 bases and J by 0 bases, with 10 bases left in between. The CDR3 extends over 15 amino acids. CDR3 coding DNA: TGTGCCAGCAGTGAAATGGGGCTGGTGAACACTGAAGCTTTCTTT. Translation: CASSEMGLVNTEAFF.

The chain carries TRBV28 and TRBJ2-3, with 9 nucleotides matching TRBD1. V gave up 5 bases and J gave up 1 base; unmatched junction bases: 1. CDR1 and CDR2 from the germline V gene are MDHEN and SYDVKM. This CDR3 region has 14 residues. CDR3 residues: CASSRDRGTDTQYF. In nucleotides, the CDR3 is TGTGCCAGCAGTCGGGACAGGGGCACAGATACGCAGTATTTT.

V usage is TRBV7-8 and J usage is TRBJ1-2; D might be TRBD1 (5 bases). CDR1 SGHVS and CDR2 FQNEAQ come from the germline V gene. V was clipped by 2 bases and J by 2 bases, with 12 bases between them. There are 15 residues in the CDR3. The CDR3 here is CASSLQGRKNYGYTF. The CDR3, as DNA: TGTGCCAGCAGCTTACAGGGCAGGAAGAACTATGGCTACACCTTC.